A selection of T cell receptor beta chains follows, all from one sample in a study of CD8 T cells in ankylosing spondylitis. TCRdb recomputed calls from the 5' RACE reads with MiXCR, one row per CDR3 protein. The table records 200,000 to 250,000 distinct CDR3 sequences, around 20% of them present only once. The sample taken for sequencing was blood, either unsorted or a sorted T cell fraction (not recorded which). The receptors here all came from a male donor with ankylosing spondylitis. Both conserved end residues are part of each CDR3. The order of the fields is clone size, V gene, J gene, D gene, CDR3 protein, CDR3 DNA. D genes are given only for firm matches. Size tells how often a clone was seen (once, few, many) or the class of an expanded clone, and some rows leave it out.

clone size: .; V gene: TRBV6-2/TRBV6-3; J gene: TRBJ1-1; D gene: .; CDR3 protein: CASSYSKWGNTEAFF; CDR3 DNA: TGTGCCAGCAGTTACTCGAAATGGGGAAACACTGAAGCTTTCTTT
clone size: many; V gene: TRBV12-3/TRBV12-4; J gene: TRBJ1-2; D gene: .; CDR3 protein: CASSHQDRANYGYTF; CDR3 DNA: TGTGCCAGCAGTCACCAAGACCGAGCTAACTATGGCTACACCTTC
clone size: few; V gene: TRBV19; J gene: TRBJ1-1; D gene: .; CDR3 protein: CASSTRQEAFF; CDR3 DNA: TGTGCCAGTAGTACCCGACAAGAAGCTTTCTTT
clone size: .; V gene: TRBV29-1; J gene: TRBJ2-7; D gene: TRBD2; CDR3 protein: CSVEGTSGTYEQYF; CDR3 DNA: TGCAGCGTCGAGGGGACTAGCGGGACCTACGAGCAGTACTTC
clone size: many; V gene: TRBV12-3/TRBV12-4; J gene: TRBJ2-5; D gene: TRBD1; CDR3 protein: CASSLQTGLETQYF; CDR3 DNA: TGTGCCAGCAGCCTCCAGACAGGGTTAGAGACCCAGTACTTC
clone size: few; V gene: TRBV9; J gene: TRBJ2-7; D gene: TRBD1; CDR3 protein: CASSYEGALFNEQYF; CDR3 DNA: TGTGCCAGCAGCTACGAGGGGGCCCTTTTTAACGAGCAGTACTTC
clone size: .; V gene: TRBV27; J gene: TRBJ2-7; D gene: .; CDR3 protein: CASRHPTYEQYF; CDR3 DNA: TGTGCCAGCAGGCACCCCACCTACGAGCAGTACTTC
clone size: .; V gene: TRBV20-1; J gene: TRBJ1-1; D gene: .; CDR3 protein: CSARRSSNTEAFF; CDR3 DNA: TGCAGTGCTAGACGCAGCTCAAACACTGAAGCTTTCTTT
clone size: .; V gene: TRBV28; J gene: TRBJ1-2; D gene: TRBD1; CDR3 protein: CASSVGQDYGYTF; CDR3 DNA: TGTGCCAGCAGTGTCGGACAGGACTATGGCTACACCTTC
clone size: few; V gene: TRBV29-1; J gene: TRBJ1-2; D gene: .; CDR3 protein: CSARAGGGDYGYTF; CDR3 DNA: TGCAGCGCCCGAGCCGGAGGAGGGGACTATGGCTACACCTTC